This passage covers 22 T cell receptor beta chains from one sample sequenced in a study of control samples from healthy donors and cancer patients. Some clones are missing from TCRdb's copy, which holds only in-frame ones; the method was immunoSEQ multiplex PCR. In the table there are about 44,000 clones, over 65% of which are singletons. Sequencing input: formalin-fixed, paraffin-embedded tissue. Receptors originate from a male donor with melanoma.

V is TRBV7-9 and J is TRBJ1-5, with D unresolved. This CDR3 contains 14 residues. Germline V gene sequence: CDR1 SEHNR, CDR2 FQNEAQ (reference sequence). Trimming removed 3 bases from V and 11 bases from J, with 17 bases in between. This CDR3 reads CASSFGLNDLTQHF. The CDR3 coding sequence is TGTGCCAGCAGCTTCGGGCTGAACGATCTGACCCAGCATTTT.

This chain connects TRBV6-1 to TRBJ1-4; D uncertain. Trimming removed 3 bases at V and 3 bases at J, with 14 bases between. Germline V gene lookup returns CDR1 MNHNS and CDR2 SASEGT. The CDR3 contains 16 residues. Written as DNA, the CDR3 is TGTGCCAGCAGTGACAGCCCCCTTGGGGCTAATGAAAAACTGTTTTTT. Translation: CASSDSPLGANEKLFF.

This rearrangement joins TRBV19 to TRBJ1-2, with 9 bases lining up with TRBD1. Germline CDR1 is LNHDA and CDR2 is SQIVND (reference sequence). V shed 1 base and J 5 bases; nucleotides not matched to a gene: 2. The CDR3 is made up of 14 amino acids. The CDR3 bases are TGTGCCAGTAGTATAGCCGGGACAGGGTATGGCTACACCTTC. Its protein product is CASSIAGTGYGYTF.

The gene calls are TRBV14 and TRBJ2-7, with TRBD2 identical over 9 bases. J was trimmed by 6 bases and V by 4 bases; bases with no gene match: 10. Germline CDR1 is SGHDN and CDR2 is FVKESK. This CDR3 is 15 amino acids long. CDR3 sequence: CASSLVGTSLGEQYF. The CDR3 DNA sequence: TGTGCCAGCAGCCTAGTCGGGACTAGCCTTGGCGAGCAGTACTTC.

The chain is built from TRBV7-6 and TRBJ2-5; D perhaps matches TRBD1 (6 bases). V lost 3 bases, J lost 4 bases, and 12 bases lay in between. Germline values: CDR1 SGHVS, CDR2 FNYEAQ. The CDR3 contains 14 residues. CDR3 in DNA: TGTGCCAGCAGCTTCTCCAGGGGCCGAGAGACCCAGTACTTC. This codes for CASSFSRGRETQYF.

The genes are TRBV7-8 and TRBJ2-1, with TRBD2 as a possible D gene (5 bases). V lost 1 base to trimming and J lost 9 bases, with 16 bases between them. CDR3 length equals 15 residues. Germline CDR1 reads SGHVS; CDR2 reads FQNEAQ. In DNA form, the CDR3 reads TGTGCCAGCAGCTTAGTTCCCCGGGGTTGGGGTGAGCAGTTCTTC. Its protein product is CASSLVPRGWGEQFF.

The rearrangement links TRBV10-1 to TRBJ2-7, with 9 bases identical to TRBD1. The CDR3 extends over 18 amino acids. Trimming at V came to 6 bases and at J to 0 bases, leaving 15 bases not matched to a gene. Per germline, CDR1 WNHNN and CDR2 SYGVQD (reference sequence). DNA for the CDR3: TGCGCCAGCAGGACTCCTTTTAAAGGGGACAGGGACTCCTACGAGCAGTACTTC. Its protein is CASRTPFKGDRDSYEQYF.

The chain combines TRBV6-5 with TRBJ1-4, with a tentative D call TRBD1 (5 bases). CDR1 MNHEY and CDR2 SVGAGI come from the germline V gene. Trimming took off 5 bases at V and 4 bases at J, with 14 bases between the two ends. The CDR3 loop spans 15 amino acids. In DNA form, the CDR3 reads TGTGCCAGCAGTCGCCGACAGACAAATAATGAAAAACTGTTTTTT. Protein product: CASSRRQTNNEKLFF.

The genes are TRBV6-6 and TRBJ1-6; D not resolved. Germline lookup yields CDR1 MNHNY and CDR2 SVGAGI (reference sequence). V lost 0 bases, J lost 5 bases, and 11 bases lay in between. CDR3 length: 16 amino acids. CDR3 nucleotide sequence: TGTGCCAGCAGTTACTCGTCAGATCGACATAATTCACCCCTCCACTTT. It yields the protein CASSYSSDRHNSPLHF.

V gene TRBV7-3 combines with J gene TRBJ2-3; 11 bases are shared with TRBD2. V shed 4 bases, J shed 6 bases, and the junction held 3 bases outside the gene matches. There are 14 residues in the CDR3. Germline CDR1 is SGHTA and CDR2 is FQGTGA. The CDR3 is CASSSTSGMDTQYF. The CDR3 region has the DNA TGTGCCAGCAGCTCGACTAGCGGGATGGATACGCAGTATTTT.

The V gene is TRBV6-2 or TRBV6-3, the J gene TRBJ1-1; 10 bases agree with TRBD1. The junction had 7 bases not matched to a gene; V was cut back by 5 bases and J by 4 bases. The germline V gene has CDR1 MNHEY and CDR2 SVGEGT. The CDR3 consists of 15 residues. The CDR3 DNA is TGTGCCAGCAGTGGAGCCGGGACAGGGGCCACTGAAGCTTTCTTT. This encodes CASSGAGTGATEAFF.

V is TRBV7-9 and J is TRBJ2-3; a weak D match, TRBD1 (6 bases). CDR1 is SEHNR, CDR2 FQNEAQ, per germline (reference sequence). This CDR3 contains 18 residues. Trimming left V 7 bases short and J 2 bases short, with 25 bases between. The CDR3 DNA reads as TGTGCCAGCAACTTTATTGGAGTGGTTGGACAGTCCACAGATACGCAGTATTTT. It is translated as CASNFIGVVGQSTDTQYF.

V and J are TRBV4-1 and TRBJ2-1; 10 positions match TRBD2. CDR1 and CDR2 (germline): MGHRA, YSYEKL. V lost 7 bases, J lost 4 bases, and 7 bases stayed unmatched. This CDR3 is built from 15 residues. CDR3: CASMEAGGSYNEQFF. In DNA, the CDR3 is TGCGCCAGCATGGAAGCGGGAGGGTCTTACAATGAGCAGTTCTTC.

This clone is termed medium-sized. The rearrangement joins TRBV6-5 to TRBJ2-3; D possibly corresponds to TRBD1 (5 bases). From germline, CDR1 is MNHEY and CDR2 SVGAGI. V lost 6 bases and J 2 bases, leaving 9 bases between the germline ends. This CDR3 comprises 13 residues. CDR3 sequence: CASRDTHTDTQYF. The CDR3 DNA reads as TGTGCCAGCAGGGACACTCACACAGATACGCAGTATTTT.

The count of this clone is one. The chain carries TRBV5-1 and TRBJ2-5; 12 bases line up with TRBD1. V dropped 4 bases and J dropped 10; count of bases not matched to a gene: 8. In germline, CDR1 is SGHRS, CDR2 YFSETQ. The CDR3 covers 14 residues. The CDR3 loop reads CASSGTGGAGDQYF. The CDR3 nucleotides are TGCGCCAGCAGCGGGACAGGGGGCGCTGGGGACCAGTACTTC.

This sequence joins TRBV19 and TRBJ2-7, with D possibly being TRBD1 (6 bases). This CDR3 contains 16 residues. The germline V and J ends were trimmed by 5 bases and 3 bases, with 20 bases remaining between them. From germline, CDR1 is LNHDA and CDR2 SQIVND (reference sequence). The CDR3 DNA reads TGTGCCAGTAGTTCAGGGGCGGCGGAATTTTACTACGAGCAGTACTTC. This translates into CASSSGAAEFYYEQYF.

This rearrangement joins TRBV24-1 to TRBJ2-1; 9 positions agree with TRBD1. The V segment lost 2 bases and the J segment 8 bases; nucleotides outside the gene matches: 15. This CDR3 comprises 18 residues. CDR1 is KGHDR and CDR2 is SFDVKD in the germline V gene. The CDR3 sequence: CATSDSRPDRGIIYEQFF. In DNA, the CDR3 is TGTGCCACCAGTGATTCGCGGCCTGACAGGGGGATAATATATGAGCAGTTCTTC.

The DNA of the CDR3 is TGTGCCAGCAGTCCCAACGTGGGCCAGCCCCAGCATTTT. As protein: CASSPNVGQPQHF. The chain links TRBV27 to TRBJ1-5; D unclear. The V gene lost 5 bases and the J gene lost 7 bases, with 12 bases spanning the gap. In germline, CDR1 is MNHEY, CDR2 SMNVEV (reference sequence). The CDR3 is made up of 13 amino acids.

The chain couples TRBV6-1 to TRBJ2-3; 7 bases are shared with TRBD2. J was trimmed by 11 bases and V by 2 bases; bases with no gene match: 13. Germline CDR1 reads MNHNS; CDR2 reads SASEGT. CDR3 length: 15 residues. CDR3 DNA sequence: TGTGCCAGCAGTGAATCAGCGGGACTGGCGGAGAGGCAGTATTTT. Residues: CASSESAGLAERQYF.

The genes are TRBV28 and TRBJ2-2, with no clear D. Deletions cut 2 bases from V and 3 bases from J, with 10 bases between. In germline, CDR1 is MDHEN, CDR2 SYDVKM. This CDR3 spans 15 amino acids. In nucleotides, the CDR3 is TGTGCCAGCAGTTTACAATGGGAAGACACCGGGGAGCTGTTTTTT. It translates to CASSLQWEDTGELFF.

This clone has only one observation. J is TRBJ2-2 and V is TRBV19, with 11 nucleotides matching TRBD2. The CDR3 consists of 15 residues. CDR1 LNHDA and CDR2 SQIVND come from the germline V gene (reference sequence). The trim removed 4 bases at V and 5 bases at J, leaving 3 bases unmatched. The CDR3 sequence: CASSKLAGETGELFF. CDR3 coding DNA: TGTGCCAGTAGTAAACTAGCGGGAGAAACCGGGGAGCTGTTTTTT. Supplemented by reference TRBV19 and TRBJ2-2, the full variable domain reads DGGITQSPKYLFRKEGQNVTLSCEQNLNHDAMYWYRQDPGQGLRLIYYSQIVNDFQKGDIAEGYSVSREKKESFPLTVTSAQKNPTAFYLCASSKLAGETGELFFGEGSRLTVL.

This chain uses TRBV6-6 with TRBJ1-3, with TRBD1 as a possible D gene (5 bases). Germline-derived CDR1 and CDR2 are MNHNY and SVGAGI (reference sequence). The ends were cut back, 2 bases at V and 0 bases at J, with 11 bases in the middle. The CDR3 sequence is 16 residues long. CDR3 sequence reads: CASSYPGILSGNTIYF. Here the CDR3 DNA reads TGTGCCAGCAGTTACCCAGGGATTCTCTCTGGAAACACCATATATTTT.